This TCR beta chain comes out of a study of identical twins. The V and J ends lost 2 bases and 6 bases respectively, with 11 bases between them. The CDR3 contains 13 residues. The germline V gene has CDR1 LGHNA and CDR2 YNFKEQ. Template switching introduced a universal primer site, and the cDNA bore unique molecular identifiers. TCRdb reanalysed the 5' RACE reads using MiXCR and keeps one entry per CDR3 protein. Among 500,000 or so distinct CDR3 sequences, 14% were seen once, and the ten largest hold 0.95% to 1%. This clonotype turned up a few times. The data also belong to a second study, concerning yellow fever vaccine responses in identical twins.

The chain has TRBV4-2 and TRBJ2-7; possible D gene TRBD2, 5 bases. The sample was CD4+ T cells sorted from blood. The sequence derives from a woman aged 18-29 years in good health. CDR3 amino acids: CASSQFTTSEQYF. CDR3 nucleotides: TGTGCCAGCAGCCAATTCACAACTAGCGAGCAGTACTTC.